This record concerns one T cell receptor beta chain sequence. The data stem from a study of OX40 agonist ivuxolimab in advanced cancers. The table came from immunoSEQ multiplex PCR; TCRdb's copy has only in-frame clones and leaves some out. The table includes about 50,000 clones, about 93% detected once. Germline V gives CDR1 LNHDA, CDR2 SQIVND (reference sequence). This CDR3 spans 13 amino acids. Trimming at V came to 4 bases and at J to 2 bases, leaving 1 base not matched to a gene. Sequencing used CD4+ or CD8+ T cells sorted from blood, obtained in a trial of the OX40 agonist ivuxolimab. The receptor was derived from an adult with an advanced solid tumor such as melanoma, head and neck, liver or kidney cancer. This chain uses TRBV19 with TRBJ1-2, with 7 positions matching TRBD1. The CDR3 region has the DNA TGTGCCAGTAGTACGACAGGGAACTATGGCTACACCTTC. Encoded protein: CASSTTGNYGYTF.